These 9 T cell receptor beta chains originate from one sample sequenced in a study of beta chain features in type 1 diabetes (dated by TCRdb to 2017 to 2018). General study outcomes and caveats: Type 1 diabetes patients showed a moderate but significant shortening of TCRB CDR3 length in all four CD4+ subsets.

These receptors lack a known antigen. Libraries were prepared through the immunoSEQ multiplex PCR assay. The entire amount of isolated RNA was reverse transcribed using the High Capacity cDNA Reverse Transcription Kit, so the sequenced TCRB transcripts were expressed ones. TCRdb limited this immuneACCESS table to in-frame rearrangements with V and J called. A share of clones is missing; checked studies link under half to unresolved V genes, and the rest is unexplained. The sample includes about 660,000 clones, with 11% to 15% observed a single time. The ten largest clonotypes hold 0.035% to 0.04% of the sample. Sequencing input: naive CD4+ T cells from blood. The cell subset or site label, read with the paper, signifies: true naive CD4+ T cells. The receptors come from a man between 18 and 35 years old with type 1 diabetes.

This clone was counted a few times. The rearrangement joins TRBV6-1 to TRBJ2-1; D unresolved. The V end lost 2 bases, the J end lost 0 bases, and 14 bases lay between the germline ends. Per the germline V gene, CDR1 is MNHNS and CDR2 is SASEGT. The CDR3 contains 17 residues. This chain's CDR3 is CASSERPSGSSYNEQFF. The DNA for the CDR3 is TGTGCCAGCAGTGAACGCCCTTCCGGTAGCTCCTACAATGAGCAGTTCTTC.

The chain is built from TRBV4-2 and TRBJ2-7; TRBD2 matches at 13 bases. V shed 0 bases, J shed 7 bases, and the junction held 6 bases outside the gene matches. Per germline, CDR1 LGHNA and CDR2 YNFKEQ. CDR3 length equals 16 residues. The CDR3: CASSQDGLAGEEEQYF. In DNA form, the CDR3 reads TGTGCCAGCAGCCAAGATGGACTAGCGGGAGAGGAAGAGCAGTACTTC.

In DNA form, the CDR3 reads TGTGCCTCGCAGGGGGTTACTAGCACAGATACGCAGTATTTT. The encoded protein is CASQGVTSTDTQYF. This chain connects TRBV30 to TRBJ2-3, with 7 bases identical to TRBD1. Germline lookup yields CDR1 GTSNPN and CDR2 SVGIG (reference sequence). The CDR3 is 14 amino acids. The V gene end was trimmed by 7 bases and the J gene end by 0 bases; junction bases not matched to a gene: 7.

The chain couples TRBV19 to TRBJ1-5; D not resolved. The CDR3 totals 16 residues. Germline CDR1 and CDR2: LNHDA and SQIVND (reference sequence). Trimming stripped 3 bases from V and 0 bases from J, with 12 bases between. The CDR3 nucleotides read TGTGCCAGTAGTATGACTCGAGAGCCTAGCAATCAGCCCCAGCATTTT. It yields the protein CASSMTREPSNQPQHF.

V gene TRBV6-6 combines with J gene TRBJ1-2; D perhaps matches TRBD1 (5 bases). Trimming cost V 0 bases and J 2 bases, with 10 bases left between them. CDR3 length: 15 amino acids. Germline V gene lookup returns CDR1 MNHNY and CDR2 SVGAGI (reference sequence). CDR3 residues: CASSYSQGVNYGYTF. The CDR3 DNA is TGTGCCAGCAGTTACTCGCAGGGTGTGAACTATGGCTACACCTTC.

This clone was counted only a few times. This chain uses TRBV7-8 with TRBJ2-2, with 9 bases matching TRBD1. Germline lookup yields CDR1 SGHVS and CDR2 FQNEAQ. V lost 5 bases, J lost 4 bases, and 8 bases stayed unmatched. CDR3 length: 16 amino acids. CDR3 bases: TGTGCCAGCAGCACCACAGGGGGCGCAGGCACCGGGGAGCTGTTTTTT. Protein: CASSTTGGAGTGELFF.

The chain couples TRBV7-2 to TRBJ2-3, with D perhaps matching TRBD1 or TRBD2 (5 bases each). CDR3 length: 15 amino acids. Germline V gives CDR1 SGHTA, CDR2 FQGNSA. Trimming took 4 bases from V and 6 from J, leaving 17 bases between them. For the CDR3, the DNA is TGTGCCAGCAGCTCACTTAGCGCAGGGTTGGATACGCAGTATTTT. It codes for CASSSLSAGLDTQYF.

The chain employs TRBV4-3 and TRBJ1-2, with TRBD1 identical over 9 bases. The CDR3 has 15 residues. Germline CDR1 LGHNA, CDR2 YSLEER. Trimming cost V 4 bases and J 2 bases; bases outside gene matches: 5. The chain's CDR3 is CASSPRDRANYGYTF. The CDR3 DNA follows: TGCGCCAGCAGCCCCCGGGACAGGGCCAACTATGGCTACACCTTC.

The chain uses TRBV13 and TRBJ2-3; 9 bases map to TRBD2. CDR1 and CDR2 (germline): PRHDT, FYEKMQ (reference sequence). The ends lost 5 bases at V and 1 base at J; junction bases unmatched: 7. The CDR3 is made up of 16 amino acids. CDR3 protein: CASSITSGYRTDTQYF. CDR3 nucleotide sequence: TGTGCCAGCAGCATAACTAGCGGGTATCGCACAGATACGCAGTATTTT.